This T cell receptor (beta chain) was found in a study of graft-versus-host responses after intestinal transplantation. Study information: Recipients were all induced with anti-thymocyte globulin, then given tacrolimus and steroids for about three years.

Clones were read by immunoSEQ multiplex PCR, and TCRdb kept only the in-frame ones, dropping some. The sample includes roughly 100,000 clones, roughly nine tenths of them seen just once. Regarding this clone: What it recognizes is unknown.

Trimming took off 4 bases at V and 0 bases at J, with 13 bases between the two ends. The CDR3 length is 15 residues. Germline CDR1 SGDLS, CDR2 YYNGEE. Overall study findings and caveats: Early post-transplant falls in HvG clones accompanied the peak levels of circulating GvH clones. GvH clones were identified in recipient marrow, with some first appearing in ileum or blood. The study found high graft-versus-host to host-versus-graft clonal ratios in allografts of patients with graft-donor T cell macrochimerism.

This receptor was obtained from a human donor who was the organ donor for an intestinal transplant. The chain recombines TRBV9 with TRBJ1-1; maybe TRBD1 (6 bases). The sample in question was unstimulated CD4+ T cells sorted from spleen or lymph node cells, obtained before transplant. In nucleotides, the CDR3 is TGTGCCAGCAGCCCGGGGGGGGGCCTGAACACTGAAGCTTTCTTT. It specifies CASSPGGGLNTEAFF.